Listed here are 29 T cell receptor beta chains from one sample, sequenced in a study of blood T cells in healthy people across ages. A J-beta primer mix and a sample-barcoded 5' primer were used in a second PCR of roughly 7 to 12 cycles. Using its own MiXCR run on the 5' RACE reads, TCRdb lists one record per CDR3 protein. The sample has around 1.7 million distinct CDR3 sequences, 28% seen once. The specimen was blood. Every receptor here comes from a woman aged 25 to 45 in good health.

In this sample, this clonotype turned up many times. J is TRBJ1-2 and V is TRBV29-1; a possible D gene is TRBD1 (5 bases). The CDR3 sequence is 12 residues long. Germline CDR1 SQVTM, CDR2 ANQGSEA. V was trimmed by 4 bases and J by 6 bases, leaving 12 bases between them. CDR3 loop: CSVARAGDGYTF. CDR3 DNA: TGCAGCGTTGCCAGGGCGGGGGATGGCTACACCTTC.

The gene calls are TRBV15 and TRBJ2-1, with 9 bases fitting TRBD1. V trimming: 3 bases; J trimming: 9 bases; junction bases outside the gene matches: 9. Germline lookup yields CDR1 LNHNV and CDR2 YYDKDF (reference sequence). The CDR3 has 15 amino acids. DNA for the CDR3: TGTGCCACCAGCAGCCCGGGACAGGGATTTACTGAGCAGTTCTTC. Its translation: CATSSPGQGFTEQFF. Together with reference TRBV15 and TRBJ2-1, the CDR3 gives the full variable domain: DAMVIQNPRYQVTQFGKPVTLSCSQTLNHNVMYWYQQKSSQAPKLLFHYYDKDFNNEADTPDNFQSRRPNTSFCFLDIRSPGLGDTAMYLCATSSPGQGFTEQFFGPGTRLTVL.

The chain uses TRBV14 and TRBJ2-3; D is perhaps TRBD1 (5 bases). Germline CDR1 reads SGHDN; CDR2 reads FVKESK. The germline V and J ends were trimmed by 2 bases and 5 bases, with 11 bases remaining between them. This CDR3 is 14 amino acids long. The CDR3 nucleotides are TGTGCCAGCAGCCAACTTACCCAGGGAGATACGCAGTATTTT. Its translation: CASSQLTQGDTQYF.

This clonotype was seen a few times. The J gene is TRBJ2-4, the V gene TRBV29-1, with 11 bases that match TRBD1. The CDR3 has 14 amino acids. The J segment lost 0 bases and the V segment lost 6 bases, leaving 1 base of the junction unmatched. Germline V gene data show CDR1 as SQVTM and CDR2 as ANQGSEA. The CDR3 spells CSVGQGGAKNIQYF. CDR3 in DNA: TGCAGCGTGGGACAGGGGGGAGCCAAAAACATTCAGTACTTC.

There are a few counts of this clonotype. The chain uses TRBV20-1 and TRBJ2-7; D gene ambiguous. CDR3 length: 15 amino acids. V was clipped by 6 bases and J by 0 bases, with 18 bases between them. The germline CDR1 and CDR2 sequences are DFQATT and SNEGSKA (reference sequence). The chain's CDR3 is CSALPSGAVSYEQYF. The CDR3 coding sequence is TGCAGTGCCCTCCCTTCCGGAGCCGTCTCCTACGAGCAGTACTTC.

The chain is built from TRBV27 and TRBJ1-4, with 8 bases lining up with TRBD1. V lost 5 bases and J lost 3; bases outside the gene matches: 2. The CDR3 extends over 14 amino acids. Germline V lookup: CDR1 MNHEY, CDR2 SMNVEV (reference sequence). The CDR3 region has the DNA TGTGCCAGCAGTGAACAGGGGGCTAATGAAAAACTGTTTTTT. This translates into CASSEQGANEKLFF.

Comments on this clonotype: A much larger clone is a single base away; this may be a read error. The V gene is TRBV20-1, the J gene TRBJ1-2; D gene ambiguous. From germline, CDR1 is DFQATT and CDR2 SNEGSKA (reference sequence). CDR3 length equals 13 residues. The CDR3 DNA reads as TGCAGTGCTGGAGAGACGGAGCGAATGCGCTACACCTTC. This gives the protein CSAGETERMRYTF.

The chain couples TRBV6-1 to TRBJ2-7; no clear D gene. The CDR3 is 14 residues long. V dropped 7 bases and J dropped 0 bases, with 13 bases sitting between them. The germline V gene encodes CDR1 MNHNS and CDR2 SASEGT. CDR3 sequence reads: CASTPDLSSYEQYF. For the CDR3, the DNA is TGTGCCAGCACTCCGGATCTAAGCTCCTACGAGCAGTACTTC.

For this clonotype: Possible read error: a much larger clone is one base away. This rearrangement joins TRBV10-1 to TRBJ1-6; D ambiguous. Trimming stripped 6 bases from V and 10 bases from J, with 13 bases between. CDR3 length: 13 residues. Germline values: CDR1 WNHNN, CDR2 SYGVQD (reference sequence). This chain's CDR3 is CASRGGTDSPLHF. CDR3 DNA: TGCGCCAGCAGGGGAGGCACTGACTCACCCCTCCACTTT.

This clonotype has just a few counts. This CDR3 reads CASRTGYNQPQHF. CDR3 bases: TGTGCCAGCAGGACCGGTTACAATCAGCCCCAGCATTTT. V is TRBV6-1 and J is TRBJ1-5; D gene unclear. Trimming shortened V by 6 bases and J by 3 bases, and 9 bases separated the two germline ends. Germline V gene lookup returns CDR1 MNHNS and CDR2 SASEGT. There are 13 residues in the CDR3.

As concerns this clonotype: A read error may be the cause here, since a much bigger clone is one base away. The J gene is TRBJ2-7, the V gene TRBV20-1; 9 positions match TRBD2. The CDR3 is made up of 15 amino acids. From germline, CDR1 is DFQATT and CDR2 SNEGSKA (reference sequence). With V trimmed by 5 bases and J by 7 bases, 15 bases remained unmatched. This CDR3 reads CSAGVAGDTDNEQYF. In DNA form, the CDR3 reads TGCAGTGCTGGGGTAGCGGGAGACACCGACAATGAGCAGTACTTC.

The chain links TRBV7-2 to TRBJ1-5; 9 positions match TRBD1. Germline lookup yields CDR1 SGHTA and CDR2 FQGNSA. CDR3 length equals 16 residues. The V segment lost 5 bases and the J segment 4 bases; nucleotides outside the gene matches: 9. The CDR3 protein is CASSPLGTGLNQPQHF. CDR3 coding DNA: TGTGCCAGCAGCCCACTGGGGACAGGGCTTAATCAGCCCCAGCATTTT.

This rearrangement joins TRBV11-2 to TRBJ2-3, with 16 bases matching TRBD2. Germline V CDR1 and CDR2: SGHAT, FQNNGV. The CDR3 is 15 amino acids. V shed 5 bases, J shed 6 bases, and the junction held 2 bases outside the gene matches. CDR3 nucleotides: TGTGCCAGCAGCAAGGGACTAGCGGGAGGGGATACGCAGTATTTT. Residues: CASSKGLAGGDTQYF.

The rearrangement uses TRBV5-1 and TRBJ2-1; TRBD2 agrees at 9 bases. The germline gives CDR1 SGHRS, CDR2 YFSETQ. V was clipped by 3 bases and J by 8 bases; unmatched bases: 15. The length of the CDR3 is 17 residues. The CDR3 loop reads CASSSAGRTSEVDEQFF. The CDR3 nucleotides are TGCGCCAGCAGCTCCGCTGGAAGGACTAGCGAGGTAGATGAGCAGTTCTTC.

This clonotype was seen ten or more times. J is TRBJ2-1 and V is TRBV6-4, with unresolved D. The CDR3 spans 16 residues. Trimming took off 8 bases at V and 2 bases at J, with 19 bases between the two ends. Germline V gives CDR1 MRHNA, CDR2 SNTAGT. The CDR3 loop is CASGPWAAIPYNEQFF. The CDR3 DNA reads as TGTGCCAGCGGCCCGTGGGCTGCTATTCCCTACAATGAGCAGTTCTTC.

This rearrangement joins TRBV28 to TRBJ1-4, with TRBD1 matching over 12 bases. CDR3 length equals 17 residues. The V and J ends lost 2 bases and 8 bases, in that order; junction bases with no gene match: 9. The germline V gene has CDR1 MDHEN and CDR2 SYDVKM. For the CDR3, the DNA is TGTGCCAGCAGTTTACTACTCCGGGACAGGGGGCAGGAAAAACTGTTTTTT. This codes for CASSLLLRDRGQEKLFF.

Points on this clonotype: A junction end diverges from the germline sequence, so it may reflect a read error. Here the CDR3 reads CASSHPTNAEAFF. The CDR3 DNA reads as TGTGCCAGCTCACACCCGACGAACGCTGAAGCTTTCTTT. The V and J genes are TRBV18 and TRBJ1-1; no clear D gene. This CDR3 contains 13 residues. Germline V CDR1 and CDR2: KGHSH, LQKENI.

The table lists this clonotype with many counts. The CDR3 loop is CASSPGWERGNEQFF. The CDR3 coding sequence is TGCGCCAGCAGCCCGGGGTGGGAAAGGGGGAATGAGCAGTTCTTC. The J gene is TRBJ2-1, the V gene TRBV5-1, with D tentatively TRBD1 (6 bases). CDR3 size: 15 residues. CDR1 SGHRS and CDR2 YFSETQ come from the germline V gene. Trimming took off 4 bases at V and 7 bases at J, with 18 bases between the two ends.

This sequence joins TRBV11-2 and TRBJ2-1; the match to TRBD2 covers 8 bases. The V gene's germline CDR1 is SGHAT and CDR2 FQNNGV. The trim removed 1 base at V and 4 bases at J, leaving 6 bases unmatched. The CDR3 contains 16 residues. The CDR3 is CASSLAIAGPYNEQFF. CDR3 DNA: TGTGCCAGCAGCTTAGCTATAGCGGGACCTTACAATGAGCAGTTCTTC.

This clonotype has at least ten counts. DNA of the CDR3: TGTGCCAGCAGCCAGATTAAAGATGAGCAGTTCTTC. Amino acid sequence: CASSQIKDEQFF. The V call is TRBV3-1, the J call TRBJ2-1; no clear D. The CDR3 is made up of 12 amino acids. The V gene's germline CDR1 is LGHDT and CDR2 YNNKEL (reference sequence). Trimming took 3 bases from V and 8 from J, leaving 8 bases between them.

This rearrangement joins TRBV2 to TRBJ1-6; a weak D match, TRBD1 (5 bases). This CDR3 has 13 amino acids. Germline assignment: CDR1 SNHLY and CDR2 FYNNEI. The ends were cut back, 5 bases at V and 15 bases at J, with 17 bases in the middle. The CDR3 DNA follows: TGTGCCAGCAGTCACAGGACGAAAGCAGTCCTCCACTTT. Its translation is CASSHRTKAVLHF.

CDR3 residues: CASSHGPGTQQPQHF. The CDR3 DNA reads TGTGCCAGCTCCCATGGTCCTGGGACGCAGCAGCCCCAGCATTTT. The chain recombines TRBV7-6 with TRBJ1-5, with D perhaps TRBD1 (5 bases). The CDR3 contains 15 residues. V lost 8 bases and J 7 bases, leaving 21 bases between the germline ends. CDR1 and CDR2 (germline): SGHVS, FNYEAQ.

The chain is built from TRBV4-1 and TRBJ2-7; 7 bases are a match to TRBD1. V gave up 5 bases and J gave up 1 base; unmatched junction bases: 5. Germline V gives CDR1 MGHRA, CDR2 YSYEKL. The CDR3 runs 14 residues. As DNA, the CDR3 is TGCGCCAGCAGCGGGACAGTGGCTTCCTACGAGCAGTACTTC. The encoded protein is CASSGTVASYEQYF.

The chain uses TRBV5-5 and TRBJ2-1; 8 bases map to TRBD1. The CDR3 is 13 amino acids. In germline, CDR1 is SGHKS, CDR2 YYEKEE (reference sequence). With 6 bases clipped from V and 8 bases from J, the junction kept 7 bases outside the gene matches. CDR3 sequence: CASMTGDGDEQFF. CDR3 sequence (DNA): TGTGCCAGCATGACAGGGGATGGCGATGAGCAGTTCTTC.

A word on this clonotype: A much larger clone is a single base away; this may be a read error. The V and J genes are TRBV29-1 and TRBJ2-1; 10 positions match TRBD2. With V trimmed by 4 bases and J by 4 bases, 1 base remained unmatched. This CDR3 contains 13 residues. Germline CDR1 is SQVTM and CDR2 is ANQGSEA. CDR3 nucleotides: TGCAGCGTTGGTAGCGGGAGGTACAATGAGCAGTTCTTC. This gives the protein CSVGSGRYNEQFF.

About this clonotype: This likely comes from a read error, as the CDR3 has no conserved phenylalanine or tryptophan at its end. The V gene is TRBV5-1, the J gene TRBJ2-7, with D perhaps TRBD1 (6 bases). The CDR3 covers 13 residues. Trimming removed 4 bases at V and 2 bases at J, with 10 bases between. Germline V CDR1 and CDR2: SGHRS, YFSETQ. CDR3 nucleotides: TGCGCCAGCAGCGTGGACAGCACCTACGAGCAGTACAAC. It yields the protein CASSVDSTYEQYN.

Only a few counts were recorded for this clonotype. V and J are TRBV10-1 and TRBJ2-5, with D maybe TRBD1 (6 bases). Trimming removed 5 bases from V and 3 bases from J, with 10 bases in between. The CDR3 is made up of 13 amino acids. Germline lookup yields CDR1 WNHNN and CDR2 SYGVQD (reference sequence). The CDR3 here is CASSKAGEETQYF. CDR3 in DNA: TGCGCCAGCAGTAAAGCAGGGGAAGAGACCCAGTACTTC.

This clonotype has a handful of counts. J is TRBJ2-5 and V is TRBV27, with a possible D match to TRBD2 (6 bases). Germline V CDR1 and CDR2: MNHEY, SMNVEV (reference sequence). This CDR3 comprises 13 residues. Trimming stripped 9 bases from V and 2 bases from J, with 13 bases between. The chain's CDR3 is CASRRAGQETQYF. CDR3 in DNA: TGTGCCAGTAGGCGGGCGGGACAAGAGACCCAGTACTTC.

The CDR3 reads CSASVTGTAIRNNEKLFF. DNA of the CDR3: TGCAGTGCTAGCGTGACCGGGACAGCGATTAGAAATAATGAAAAACTGTTTTTT. This chain connects TRBV20-1 to TRBJ1-4; 7 nucleotides agree with TRBD1. The CDR3 consists of 18 residues. J lost 4 bases, V lost 3 bases, and 17 bases had no gene match. Germline lookup yields CDR1 DFQATT and CDR2 SNEGSKA (reference sequence).